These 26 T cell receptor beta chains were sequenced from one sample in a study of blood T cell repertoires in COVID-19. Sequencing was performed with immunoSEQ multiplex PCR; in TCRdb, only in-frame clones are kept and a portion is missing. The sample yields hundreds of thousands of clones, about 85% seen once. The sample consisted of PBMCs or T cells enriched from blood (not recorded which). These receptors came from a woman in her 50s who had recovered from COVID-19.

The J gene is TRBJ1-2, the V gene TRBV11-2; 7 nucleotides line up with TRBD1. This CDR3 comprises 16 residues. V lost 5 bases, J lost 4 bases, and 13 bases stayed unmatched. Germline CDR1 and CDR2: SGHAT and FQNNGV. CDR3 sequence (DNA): TGTGCCAGCAGCCAAATGACAGGGAGCCTCCTCTATGGCTACACCTTC. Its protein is CASSQMTGSLLYGYTF. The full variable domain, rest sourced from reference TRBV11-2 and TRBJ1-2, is EAGVAQSPRYKIIEKRQSVAFWCNPISGHATLYWYQQILGQGPKLLIQFQNNGVVDDSQLPKDRFSAERLKGVDSTLKIQPAKLEDSAVYLCASSQMTGSLLYGYTFGSGTRLTVV.

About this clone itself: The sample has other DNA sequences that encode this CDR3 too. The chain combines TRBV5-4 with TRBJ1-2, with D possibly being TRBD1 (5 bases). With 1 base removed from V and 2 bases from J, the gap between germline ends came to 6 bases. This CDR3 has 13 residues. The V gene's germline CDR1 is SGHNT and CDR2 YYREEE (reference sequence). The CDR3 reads CASSLQGNYGYTF. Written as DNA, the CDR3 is TGTGCCAGCAGCTTGCAGGGAAACTATGGCTACACCTTC.

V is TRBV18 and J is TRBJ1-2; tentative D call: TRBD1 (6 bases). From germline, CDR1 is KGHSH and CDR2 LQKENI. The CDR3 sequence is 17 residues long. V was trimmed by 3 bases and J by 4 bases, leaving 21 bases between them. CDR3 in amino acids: CASSPFAGDKNLYGYTF. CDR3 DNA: TGTGCCAGCTCACCGTTCGCCGGGGACAAGAACCTCTATGGCTACACCTTC.

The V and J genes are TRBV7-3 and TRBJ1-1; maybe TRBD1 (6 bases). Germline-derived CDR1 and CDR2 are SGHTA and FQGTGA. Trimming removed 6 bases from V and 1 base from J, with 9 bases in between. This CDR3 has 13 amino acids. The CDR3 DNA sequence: TGTGCCAGCAGTCGGACAGAGAACACTGAAGCTTTCTTT. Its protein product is CASSRTENTEAFF. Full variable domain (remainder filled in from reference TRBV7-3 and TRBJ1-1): GAGVSQTPSNKVTEKGKYVELRCDPISGHTALYWYRQSLGQGPEFLIYFQGTGAADDSGLPNDRFFAVRPEGSVSTLKIQRTERGDSAVYLCASSRTENTEAFFGQGTRLTVV.

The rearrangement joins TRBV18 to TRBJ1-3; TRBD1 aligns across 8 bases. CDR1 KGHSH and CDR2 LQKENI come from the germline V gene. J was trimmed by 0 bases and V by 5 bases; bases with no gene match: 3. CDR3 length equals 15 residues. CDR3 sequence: CASSTGQGSGNTIYF. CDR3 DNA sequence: TGTGCCAGCTCAACCGGACAGGGCTCTGGAAACACCATATATTTT. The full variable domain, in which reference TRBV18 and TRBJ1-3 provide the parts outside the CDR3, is NAGVMQNPRHLVRRRGQEARLRCSPMKGHSHVYWYRQLPEEGLKFMVYLQKENIIDESGMPKERFSAEFPKEGPSILRIQQVVRGDSAAYFCASSTGQGSGNTIYFGEGSWLTVV.

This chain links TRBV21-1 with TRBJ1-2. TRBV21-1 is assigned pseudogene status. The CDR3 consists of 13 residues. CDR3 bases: TGTGCCAGCAGCAAGGCGGCCGGAGGGGGCTACACCTTC. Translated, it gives CASSKAAGGGYTF.

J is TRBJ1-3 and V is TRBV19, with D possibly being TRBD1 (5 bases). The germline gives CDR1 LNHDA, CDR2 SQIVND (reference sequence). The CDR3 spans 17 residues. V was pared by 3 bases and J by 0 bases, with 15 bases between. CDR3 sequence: CASSIGRGDYSGNTIYF. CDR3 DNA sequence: TGTGCCAGTAGTATTGGAAGGGGCGATTACTCTGGAAACACCATATATTTT.

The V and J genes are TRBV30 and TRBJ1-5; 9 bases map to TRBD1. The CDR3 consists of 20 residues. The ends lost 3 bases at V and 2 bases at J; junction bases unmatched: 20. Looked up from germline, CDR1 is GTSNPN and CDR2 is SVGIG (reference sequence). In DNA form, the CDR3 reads TGTGCCTGGAGCAAGCCACGCACGGGACAGGGCTCAAGTGGCAATCAGCCCCAGCATTTT. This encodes CAWSKPRTGQGSSGNQPQHF.

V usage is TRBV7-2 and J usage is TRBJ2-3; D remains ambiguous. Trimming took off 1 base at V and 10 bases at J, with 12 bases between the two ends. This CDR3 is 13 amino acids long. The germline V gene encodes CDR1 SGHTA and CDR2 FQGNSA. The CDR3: CASSLGGVLSQYF. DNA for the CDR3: TGTGCCAGCAGCTTAGGTGGAGTCTTATCGCAGTATTTT.

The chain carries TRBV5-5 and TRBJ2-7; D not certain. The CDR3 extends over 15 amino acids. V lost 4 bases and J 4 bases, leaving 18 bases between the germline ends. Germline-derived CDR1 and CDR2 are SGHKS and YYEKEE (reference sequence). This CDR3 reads CASSLDGIPRYEQYF. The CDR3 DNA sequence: TGTGCCAGCAGCCTAGATGGCATCCCGAGATACGAGCAGTACTTC.

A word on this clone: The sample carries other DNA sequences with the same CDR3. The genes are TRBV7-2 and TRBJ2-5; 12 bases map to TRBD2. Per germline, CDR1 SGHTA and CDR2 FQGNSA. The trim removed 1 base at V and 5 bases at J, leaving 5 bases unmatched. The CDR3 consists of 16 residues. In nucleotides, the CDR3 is TGTGCCAGCAGCTTAGGTCTAGCGGGGGGGCAGGAGACCCAGTACTTC. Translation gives CASSLGLAGGQETQYF.

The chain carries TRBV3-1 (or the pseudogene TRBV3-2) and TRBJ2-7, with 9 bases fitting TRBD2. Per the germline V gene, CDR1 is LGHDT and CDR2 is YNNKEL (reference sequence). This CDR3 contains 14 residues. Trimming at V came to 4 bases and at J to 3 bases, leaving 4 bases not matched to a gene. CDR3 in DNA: TGTGCCAGCAGCCTACAGCGGGGGGACTACGAGCAGTACTTC. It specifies CASSLQRGDYEQYF.

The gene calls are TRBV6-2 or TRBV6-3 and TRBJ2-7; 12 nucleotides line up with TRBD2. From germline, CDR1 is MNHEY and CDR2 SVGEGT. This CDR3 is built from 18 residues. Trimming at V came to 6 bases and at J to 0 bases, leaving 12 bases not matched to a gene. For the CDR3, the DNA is TGTGCCAGCAGCTCGTCGGCCCGACTAGCGGGAGCCTCCTACGAGCAGTACTTC. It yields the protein CASSSSARLAGASYEQYF.

The chain's CDR3 is CASSPARDTNTEAFF. CDR3 coding DNA: TGCGCCAGCAGCCCCGCCCGGGACACGAACACTGAAGCTTTCTTT. The chain combines TRBV4-1 with TRBJ1-1, with D possibly matching TRBD1 (6 bases). Germline V gene data show CDR1 as MGHRA and CDR2 as YSYEKL. V dropped 4 bases and J dropped 1 base, with 13 bases sitting between them. The CDR3 has 15 amino acids.

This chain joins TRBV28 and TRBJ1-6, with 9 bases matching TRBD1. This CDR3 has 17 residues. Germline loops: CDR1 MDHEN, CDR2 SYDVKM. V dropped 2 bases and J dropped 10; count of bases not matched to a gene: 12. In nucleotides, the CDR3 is TGTGCCAGCAGTTTAAGATTTCTGGGACAGGGTGACTCACCCCTCCACTTT. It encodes CASSLRFLGQGDSPLHF.

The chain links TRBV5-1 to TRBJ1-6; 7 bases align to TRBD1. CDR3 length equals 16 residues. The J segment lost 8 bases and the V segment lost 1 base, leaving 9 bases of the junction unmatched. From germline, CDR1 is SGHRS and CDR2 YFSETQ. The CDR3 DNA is TGCGCCAGCAGCTTGATAGGACAGGCGGCGGATTCACCCCTCCACTTT. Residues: CASSLIGQAADSPLHF. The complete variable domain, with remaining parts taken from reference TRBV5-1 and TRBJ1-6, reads KAGVTQTPRYLIKTRGQQVTLSCSPISGHRSVSWYQQTPGQGLQFLFEYFSETQRNKGNFPGRFSGRQFSNSRSEMNVSTLELGDSALYLCASSLIGQAADSPLHFGNGTRLTVT.

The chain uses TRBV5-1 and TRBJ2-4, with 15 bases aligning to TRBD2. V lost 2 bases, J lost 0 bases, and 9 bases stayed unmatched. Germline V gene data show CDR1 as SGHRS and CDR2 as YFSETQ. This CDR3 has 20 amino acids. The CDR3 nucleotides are TGCGCCAGCAGCTTTTCACCGGGACTAGCGGGGGGAGTAGCCAAAAACATTCAGTACTTC. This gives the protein CASSFSPGLAGGVAKNIQYF.

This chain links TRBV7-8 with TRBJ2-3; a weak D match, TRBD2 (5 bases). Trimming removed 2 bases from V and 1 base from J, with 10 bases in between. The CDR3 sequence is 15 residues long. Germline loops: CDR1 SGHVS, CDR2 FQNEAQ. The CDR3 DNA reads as TGTGCCAGCAGCTTATTAGAGAGGGGCACAGATACGCAGTATTTT. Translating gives CASSLLERGTDTQYF.

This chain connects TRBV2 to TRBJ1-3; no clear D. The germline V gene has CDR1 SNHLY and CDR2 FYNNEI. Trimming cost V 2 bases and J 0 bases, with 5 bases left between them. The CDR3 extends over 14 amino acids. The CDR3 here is CASSEIASGNTIYF. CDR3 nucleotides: TGTGCCAGCAGTGAAATAGCCTCTGGAAACACCATATATTTT.

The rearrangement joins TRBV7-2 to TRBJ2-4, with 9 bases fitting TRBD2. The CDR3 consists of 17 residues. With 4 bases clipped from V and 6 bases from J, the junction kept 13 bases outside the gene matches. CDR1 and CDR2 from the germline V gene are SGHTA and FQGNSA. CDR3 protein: CASSSVAAGGLANIQYF. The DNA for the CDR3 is TGTGCCAGCAGCTCAGTGGCAGCGGGGGGTCTGGCAAACATTCAGTACTTC.

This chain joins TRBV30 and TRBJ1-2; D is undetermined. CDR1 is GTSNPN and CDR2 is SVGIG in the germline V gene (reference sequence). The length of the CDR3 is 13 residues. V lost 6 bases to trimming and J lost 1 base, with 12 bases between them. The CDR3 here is CACYSRFNYGYTF. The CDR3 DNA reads TGTGCCTGTTACAGCCGCTTTAACTATGGCTACACCTTC.

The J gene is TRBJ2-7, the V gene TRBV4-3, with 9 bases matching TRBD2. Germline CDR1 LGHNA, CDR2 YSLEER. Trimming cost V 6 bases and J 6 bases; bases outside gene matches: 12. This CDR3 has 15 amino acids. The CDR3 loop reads CASSVRAGGKGEQYF. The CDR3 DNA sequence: TGCGCCAGCAGTGTCCGTGCGGGAGGGAAAGGCGAGCAGTACTTC.

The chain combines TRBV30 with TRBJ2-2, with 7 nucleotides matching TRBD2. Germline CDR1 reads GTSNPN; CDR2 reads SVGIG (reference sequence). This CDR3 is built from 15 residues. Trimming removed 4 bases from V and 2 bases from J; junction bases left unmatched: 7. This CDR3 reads CAWKGLAANTGELFF. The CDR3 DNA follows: TGTGCCTGGAAGGGGCTAGCGGCAAACACCGGGGAGCTGTTTTTT. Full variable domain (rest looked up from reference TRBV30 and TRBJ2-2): SQTIHQWPATLVQPVGSPLSLECTVEGTSNPNLYWYRQAAGRGLQLLFYSVGIGQISSEVPQNLSASRPQDRQFILSSKKLLLSDSGFYLCAWKGLAANTGELFFGEGSRLTVL.

The CDR3 coding sequence is TGTGCCAGCAGCCCGGTGAAGCGGGGCTCCTACGAGCAGTACTTC. Amino acids: CASSPVKRGSYEQYF. The chain carries TRBV5-4 and TRBJ2-7; the match to TRBD2 covers 7 bases. J lost 0 bases, V lost 4 bases, and 7 bases had no gene match. The CDR3 is 15 residues long. Looked up from germline, CDR1 is SGHNT and CDR2 is YYREEE (reference sequence).

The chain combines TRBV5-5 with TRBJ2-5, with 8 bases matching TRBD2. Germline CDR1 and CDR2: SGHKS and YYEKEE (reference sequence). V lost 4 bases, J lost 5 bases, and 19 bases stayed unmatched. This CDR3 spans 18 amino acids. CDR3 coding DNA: TGTGCCAGCAGCCGCCAAGAAATCGGGACTCGCGGGAGGGAGACCCAGTACTTC. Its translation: CASSRQEIGTRGRETQYF.

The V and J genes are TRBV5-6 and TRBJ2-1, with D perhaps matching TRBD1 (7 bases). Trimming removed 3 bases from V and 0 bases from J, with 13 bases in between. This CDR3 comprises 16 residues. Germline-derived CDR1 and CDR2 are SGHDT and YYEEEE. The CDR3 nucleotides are TGTGCCAGCAGCTCCCGGAGGGACAGCTCCTACAATGAGCAGTTCTTC. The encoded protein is CASSSRRDSSYNEQFF. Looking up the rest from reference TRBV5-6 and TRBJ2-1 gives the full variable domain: DAGVTQSPTHLIKTRGQQVTLRCSPKSGHDTVSWYQQALGQGPQFIFQYYEEEERQRGNFPDRFSGHQFPNYSSELNVNALLLGDSALYLCASSSRRDSSYNEQFFGPGTRLTVL.